These T cell receptor beta chains were read from a single sample in a study of OX40 agonist ivuxolimab in advanced cancers. Some clones are missing from TCRdb's copy, which holds only in-frame ones; the method was immunoSEQ multiplex PCR. The sample records roughly 49,000 clones, roughly 90% being singletons. Sequences were derived from CD4+ or CD8+ T cells sorted from blood, sampled in a trial of the OX40 agonist ivuxolimab. Receptors were obtained from an adult with an advanced solid tumor such as melanoma, head and neck, liver or kidney cancer. CDR3s include the opening cysteine and the closing phenylalanine or tryptophan. The D gene is left open where the match is weak. Not every row has a clone size; where given, it reads once, few, many or a size class.

>TRBJ1-5|TRBV30|TRBD1|NA
CAWSDRGSNQPQHF
TGTGCCTGGAGCGACAGGGGGAGCAATCAGCCCCAGCATTTT
>TRBJ1-1|TRBV19|NA|NA
CASSIHQGSEAFF
TGTGCCAGTAGTATCCATCAGGGTTCTGAAGCTTTCTTT
>TRBJ2-1|TRBV1|NA|NA
CTSSQEGVGQGVHEQFF
TGCACCAGCAGCCAAGAGGGGGTGGGACAGGGCGTCCATGAGCAGTTCTTC
>TRBJ2-7|TRBV28|TRBD1|NA
CASSSTVGTVSYEQYF
TGTGCCAGCAGTTCGACGGTAGGGACAGTAAGCTACGAGCAGTACTTC
>TRBJ2-1|TRBV9|TRBD1|few
CASSDRQGSDEQFF
TGTGCCAGCAGCGACCGACAGGGATCAGATGAGCAGTTCTTC
>TRBJ2-7|TRBV10-1|NA|once
CASSGSSYEQYF
TGCGCCAGCAGTGGGAGCTCCTACGAGCAGTACTTC
>TRBJ2-5|TRBV15|NA|NA
CATSRGGVQETQYF
TGTGCCACCAGCAGAGGGGGGGTCCAAGAGACCCAGTACTTC
>TRBJ2-1|TRBV29-1|NA|NA
CSGGHNEQFF
TGCAGCGGCGGACATAATGAGCAGTTCTTC
>TRBJ2-3|TRBV5-1|TRBD2|NA
CASSWGVSGGAGGDTQYF
TGCGCCAGCAGCTGGGGAGTTAGCGGGGGGGCAGGAGGAGATACGCAGTATTTT
>TRBJ1-3|TRBV28|NA|NA
CASSYSGNTIYF
TGTGCCAGCAGTTACTCTGGAAACACCATATATTTT
>TRBJ1-1|TRBV19|NA|NA
CASSGGRSVGNTEAFF
TGTGCCAGTAGTGGAGGCAGATCAGTTGGGAACACTGAAGCTTTCTTT
>TRBJ1-2|TRBV10-3|TRBD1|NA
CAISDRDYGYTF
TGTGCCATCAGCGACAGGGACTATGGCTACACCTTC
>TRBJ1-5|TRBV27|NA|NA
CASSFLGHDQPQHF
TGTGCCAGCAGTTTCCTGGGGCACGATCAGCCCCAGCATTTT
>TRBJ2-7|TRBV27|TRBD1|NA
CASGYRGSSPYEQYF
TGTGCCAGCGGGTACAGGGGGTCCAGTCCCTACGAGCAGTACTTC
>TRBJ1-5|TRBV11-2|NA|NA
CASSPLGQSNQPQHF
TGTGCCAGCAGCCCCCTCGGACAGAGCAATCAGCCCCAGCATTTT
>TRBJ1-2|TRBV10-2|TRBD1|NA
CASSIQGSYTF
TGCGCCAGCAGCATACAGGGGAGCTACACCTTC
>TRBJ2-7|TRBV14|NA|once
CASSPVGRGGEQYF
TGTGCCAGCAGCCCGGTGGGGCGGGGCGGCGAGCAGTACTTC
>TRBJ2-7|TRBV11-2|NA|few
CASSRHRNEQYF
TGTGCCAGCAGCCGTCACAGGAACGAGCAGTACTTC
>TRBJ2-7|TRBV6-1|NA|NA
CASSEEWDEQYF
TGTGCCAGCAGTGAAGAGTGGGACGAGCAGTACTTC
>TRBJ1-4|TRBV7-2|TRBD1|NA
CASSSYRGRSEKLFF
TGTGCCAGCAGCTCCTACAGGGGGCGGTCTGAAAAACTGTTTTTT
>TRBJ2-7|TRBV10-3|NA|NA
CAISESGRNEQYF
TGTGCCATCAGTGAATCGGGGAGGAACGAGCAGTACTTC
>TRBJ1-1|TRBV7-8|NA|NA
CASSLANVVAEAFF
TGTGCCAGCAGCTTAGCGAACGTCGTGGCTGAAGCTTTCTTT
>TRBJ2-5|TRBV11-2|NA|NA
CASSLEGERGETQYF
TGTGCCAGCAGCTTAGAAGGGGAGCGAGGAGAGACCCAGTACTTC
>TRBJ2-5|TRBV14|NA|NA
CASSQRSQGPRETQYF
TGTGCCAGCAGCCAACGGTCCCAGGGCCCACGAGAGACCCAGTACTTC
>TRBJ2-1|TRBV10-1|NA|NA
CASSVGAYNEQFF
TGCGCCAGCAGTGTGGGGGCATACAATGAGCAGTTCTTC
>TRBJ2-5|TRBV7-7|NA|NA
CASSLAPEAETQYF
TGTGCTAGCAGCTTAGCGCCAGAAGCGGAGACCCAGTACTTC
>TRBJ2-2|TRBV6-1|NA|NA
CASAQIGELFF
TGTGCCAGCGCCCAGATCGGGGAGCTGTTTTTT
>TRBJ1-3|TRBV28|NA|once
CASSFGGAKNTIYF
TGTGCCAGCAGTTTCGGCGGGGCTAAGAACACCATATATTTT
>TRBJ2-5|TRBV6-5|TRBD1|NA
CASSRQGTGRETQYF
TGTGCCAGCAGTCGACAGGGAACAGGGAGAGAGACCCAGTACTTC
>TRBJ1-5|TRBV2|NA|few
CASSEDGSNQPQHF
TGTGCCAGCAGTGAAGACGGCAGTAATCAGCCCCAGCATTTT
>TRBJ2-7|TRBV4-2|NA|NA
CASSQAQRGSYEQYF
TGTGCCAGCAGCCAAGCCCAGCGAGGCTCCTACGAGCAGTACTTC
>TRBJ1-1|TRBV6-5|NA|NA
CASSGSGTEAFF
TGTGCCAGCAGCGGCAGTGGGACTGAAGCTTTCTTT
>TRBJ2-2|TRBV6-5|NA|NA
CASSYSPMSTGELFF
TGTGCCAGCAGTTACTCGCCGATGAGCACCGGGGAGCTGTTTTTT
>TRBJ1-2|TRBV2|TRBD1|NA
CASSGDSFNYGYTF
TGTGCCAGCAGTGGGGACAGCTTTAACTATGGCTACACCTTC
>TRBJ2-6|TRBV5-4|NA|NA
CASSWDAGSGANVLTF
TGTGCCAGCAGCTGGGACGCAGGCTCTGGGGCCAACGTCCTGACTTTC
>TRBJ1-3|TRBV19|NA|NA
CASSIGVAGNTIYF
TGTGCCAGTAGTATAGGAGTGGCTGGAAACACCATATATTTT
>TRBJ2-3|TRBV5-5|TRBD2|NA
CASSPGTSGGTLPDTQYF
TGTGCCAGCAGCCCAGGGACTAGCGGGGGTACCCTTCCAGATACGCAGTATTTT
>TRBJ1-5|TRBV5-8|NA|few
CASSLLRADQPQHF
TGTGCCAGCAGCTTGTTAAGGGCGGATCAGCCCCAGCATTTT
>TRBJ2-1|TRBV19|NA|NA
CASAGVAAIGNEQFF
TGTGCCAGTGCCGGTGTGGCGGCCATTGGCAATGAGCAGTTCTTC
>TRBJ2-7|TRBV14|NA|few
CASSQDSVYEQYF
TGTGCCAGCAGCCAAGACTCGGTCTACGAGCAGTACTTC
>TRBJ1-2|TRBV5-1|NA|NA
CASSLNIFRENNYGYTF
TGCGCCAGCAGCTTGAATATCTTCAGGGAAAACAACTATGGCTACACCTTC
>TRBJ2-1|TRBV7-2|TRBD2|NA
CASTLLAGGSSEQFF
TGTGCCAGCACCCTACTAGCGGGGGGGAGCAGTGAGCAGTTCTTC
>TRBJ2-1|TRBV4-1|NA|NA
CASSLNLRDNEQFF
TGCGCCAGCAGCCTTAACCTCCGGGACAATGAGCAGTTCTTC
>TRBJ2-7|TRBV7-5|NA|NA
CARSLLTTVYEQYF
TGTGCCAGAAGCTTATTGACCACCGTCTACGAGCAGTACTTC
>TRBJ2-2|TRBV5-1|NA|NA
CASSLQTVGELFF
TGCGCCAGCAGCCTCCAAACGGTGGGGGAGCTGTTTTTT
>TRBJ2-5|TRBV27|NA|NA
CASSQTWRAETQYF
TGTGCCAGCAGTCAGACATGGCGGGCAGAGACCCAGTACTTC
>TRBJ2-7|TRBV18|NA|NA
CASSSPVSFYEQYF
TGTGCCAGCTCATCTCCGGTGTCTTTCTACGAGCAGTACTTC
>TRBJ1-1|TRBV11-3|NA|NA
CASSSGAGRVAFF
TGTGCCAGCAGCTCCGGCGCGGGGCGGGTAGCTTTCTTT